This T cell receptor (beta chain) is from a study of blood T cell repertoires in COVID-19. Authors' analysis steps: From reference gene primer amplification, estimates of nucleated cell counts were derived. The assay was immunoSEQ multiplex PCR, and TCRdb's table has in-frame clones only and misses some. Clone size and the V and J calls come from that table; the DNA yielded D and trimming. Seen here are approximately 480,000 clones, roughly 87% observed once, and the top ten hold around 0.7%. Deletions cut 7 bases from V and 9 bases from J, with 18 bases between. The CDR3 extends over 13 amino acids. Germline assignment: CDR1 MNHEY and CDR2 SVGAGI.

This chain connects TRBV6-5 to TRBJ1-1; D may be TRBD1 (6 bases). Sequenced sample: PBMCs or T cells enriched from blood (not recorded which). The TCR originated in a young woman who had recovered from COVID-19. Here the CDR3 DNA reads TGTGCCAGCACCCAAGGGGGAGCACAACAAGCTTTCTTT. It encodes CASTQGGAQQAFF.